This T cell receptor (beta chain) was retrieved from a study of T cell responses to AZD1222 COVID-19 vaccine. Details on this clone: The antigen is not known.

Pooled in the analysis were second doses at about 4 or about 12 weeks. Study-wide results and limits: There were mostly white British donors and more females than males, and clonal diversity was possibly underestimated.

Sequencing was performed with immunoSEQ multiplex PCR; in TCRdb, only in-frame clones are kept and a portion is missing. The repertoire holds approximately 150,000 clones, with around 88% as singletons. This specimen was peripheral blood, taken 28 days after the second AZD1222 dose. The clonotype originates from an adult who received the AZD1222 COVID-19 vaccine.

In DNA form, the CDR3 reads TGTGCCATCAGGGGACCGGGACTAGCAAAAACAGATACGCAGTATTTT. Translation gives CAIRGPGLAKTDTQYF. The chain links TRBV10-3 to TRBJ2-3; TRBD2 matches 9 bases. J was trimmed by 3 bases and V by 6 bases; bases with no gene match: 10. The germline CDR1 and CDR2 sequences are ENHRY and SYGVKD. There are 16 residues in the CDR3.